The 10 T cell receptor beta chains presented below share a single source sample, sequenced in a study of siplizumab effects on memory and regulatory T cells. TCRdb's table, derived via immunoSEQ multiplex PCR, lists solely in-frame clones and lacks some. The sample yields about 100,000 clones, about 95% seen once. Sequenced sample: Tregs sorted from blood. The receptors stem from a human donor in good health.

This clone occurred once. V gene TRBV11-2 combines with J gene TRBJ2-7, with D perhaps TRBD1 (5 bases). Germline V gene sequence: CDR1 SGHAT, CDR2 FQNNGV. The CDR3 is 16 amino acids. The V gene lost 3 bases and the J gene lost 0 bases, with 15 bases spanning the gap. CDR3 in DNA: TGTGCCAGCAGCTTGGGTTGGACATTCTACTCCTACGAGCAGTACTTC. Its protein product is CASSLGWTFYSYEQYF.

This rearrangement joins TRBV5-5 to TRBJ1-1; a weak D match, TRBD1 (6 bases). V was pared by 1 base and J by 5 bases, with 24 bases between. Germline V gene sequence: CDR1 SGHKS, CDR2 YYEKEE (reference sequence). The CDR3 length is 18 residues. The CDR3 bases are TGTGCCAGCAGCTTGTTTGGGGGCCCCTCTTCAGCCGGGACTGAAGCTTTCTTT. Amino acid sequence: CASSLFGGPSSAGTEAFF.

The chain links TRBV5-1 to TRBJ2-7; D is undetermined. Germline assignment: CDR1 SGHRS and CDR2 YFSETQ. There are 13 residues in the CDR3. Trimming removed 1 base from V and 8 bases from J, with 13 bases in between. The CDR3 sequence is CASSLNLATQQYF. CDR3 nucleotide sequence: TGCGCCAGCAGCTTGAATTTGGCTACGCAGCAGTACTTC. Combining the CDR3 with reference TRBV5-1 and TRBJ2-7 gives the whole variable domain KAGVTQTPRYLIKTRGQQVTLSCSPISGHRSVSWYQQTPGQGLQFLFEYFSETQRNKGNFPGRFSGRQFSNSRSEMNVSTLELGDSALYLCASSLNLATQQYFGPGTRLTVT.

The J gene is TRBJ1-3, the V gene TRBV5-6; no definite D call. The germline V gene has CDR1 SGHDT and CDR2 YYEEEE. Trimming stripped 3 bases from V and 0 bases from J, with 10 bases between. The CDR3 spans 15 residues. The CDR3 sequence: CASSSRFHSGNTIYF. The CDR3 nucleotides are TGTGCCAGCAGCTCAAGGTTCCACTCTGGAAACACCATATATTTT.

This chain links TRBV10-1 with TRBJ2-7; 10 bases line up with TRBD2. CDR1 is WNHNN, CDR2 SYGVQD, per germline (reference sequence). V gave up 5 bases and J gave up 5 bases; unmatched junction bases: 15. This CDR3 comprises 17 residues. The CDR3 DNA sequence: TGCGCCAGCAGTCGTTCCCACCTCCTAGCGGGAGACCACGAGCAGTACTTC. Translating it yields CASSRSHLLAGDHEQYF.

The J gene is TRBJ2-1, the V gene TRBV7-3; 14 bases are shared with TRBD2. The J segment lost 6 bases and the V segment lost 4 bases, leaving 8 bases of the junction unmatched. The CDR3 extends over 17 amino acids. In germline, CDR1 is SGHTA, CDR2 FQGTGA. This CDR3 is CASSYGAGTSGSNEQFF. The CDR3 DNA reads as TGTGCCAGCAGCTACGGCGCGGGGACTAGCGGGAGCAATGAGCAGTTCTTC. Full variable domain (outside the CDR3, taken from reference TRBV7-3 and TRBJ2-1): GAGVSQTPSNKVTEKGKYVELRCDPISGHTALYWYRQSLGQGPEFLIYFQGTGAADDSGLPNDRFFAVRPEGSVSTLKIQRTERGDSAVYLCASSYGAGTSGSNEQFFGPGTRLTVL.

V gene TRBV5-1 combines with J gene TRBJ2-2; 10 positions match TRBD1. Germline V CDR1 and CDR2: SGHRS, YFSETQ. V lost 4 bases to trimming and J lost 13 bases; unmatched junction nucleotides: 7. This CDR3 has 13 residues. CDR3 nucleotide sequence: TGCGCCAGCAGCCGAGGGACAGGGGCGGGGCTGTTTTTT. Translated: CASSRGTGAGLFF.

The chain carries TRBV7-9 and TRBJ1-2; no clear D. From germline, CDR1 is SEHNR and CDR2 FQNEAQ (reference sequence). The CDR3 spans 13 residues. Trimming cost V 5 bases and J 8 bases, with 15 bases left between them. CDR3 protein: CASSQDVPQGYTF. DNA of the CDR3: TGTGCCAGCAGCCAAGACGTCCCCCAGGGCTACACCTTC. Drawing the rest from reference TRBV7-9 and TRBJ1-2, the complete variable domain is DTGVSQNPRHKITKRGQNVTFRCDPISEHNRLYWYRQTLGQGPEFLTYFQNEAQLEKSRLLSDRFSAERPKGSFSTLEIQRTEQGDSAMYLCASSQDVPQGYTFGSGTRLTVV.

V gene TRBV19 combines with J gene TRBJ1-5; D gene ambiguous. Per germline, CDR1 LNHDA and CDR2 SQIVND (reference sequence). Deletions cut 4 bases from V and 13 bases from J, with 20 bases between. This CDR3 is built from 14 residues. For the CDR3, the DNA is TGTGCCAGTAGTACCCTGGAAATAAGATCCCGACAGCATTTT. This encodes CASSTLEIRSRQHF.

The chain has TRBV7-9 and TRBJ1-5; D gene unclear. CDR1 and CDR2 (germline): SEHNR, FQNEAQ (reference sequence). V lost 0 bases, J lost 2 bases, and 14 bases lay in between. The CDR3 spans 17 residues. The CDR3 DNA sequence: TGTGCCAGCAGCTTAGCATTCGACGGGTCTCGCAATCAGCCCCAGCATTTT. Translation gives CASSLAFDGSRNQPQHF.